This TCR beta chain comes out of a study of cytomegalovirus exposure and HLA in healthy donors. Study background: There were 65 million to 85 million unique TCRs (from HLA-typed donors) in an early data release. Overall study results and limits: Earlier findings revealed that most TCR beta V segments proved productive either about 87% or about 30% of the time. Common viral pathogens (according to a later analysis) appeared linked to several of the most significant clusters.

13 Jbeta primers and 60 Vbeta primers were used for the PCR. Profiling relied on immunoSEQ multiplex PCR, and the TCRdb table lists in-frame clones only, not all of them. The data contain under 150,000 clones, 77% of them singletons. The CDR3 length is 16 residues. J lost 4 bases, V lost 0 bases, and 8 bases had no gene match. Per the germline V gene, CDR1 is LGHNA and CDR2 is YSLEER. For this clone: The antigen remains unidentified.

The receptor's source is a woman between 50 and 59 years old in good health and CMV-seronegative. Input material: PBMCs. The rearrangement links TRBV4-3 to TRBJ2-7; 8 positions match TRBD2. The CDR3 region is CASSQDRGSGGYEQYF. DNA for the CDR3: TGCGCCAGCAGCCAAGATAGGGGAAGCGGGGGTTACGAGCAGTACTTC.